One sample yielded the 21 T cell receptor beta chains listed below, sequenced in a study of blood T cell repertoires in COVID-19. Clones were sequenced by immunoSEQ multiplex PCR, and TCRdb holds only the in-frame ones, with some missing. The sample holds about 210,000 clones, around 89% seen once. Sequenced material: peripheral blood. The receptors come from a woman between 35 and 50 years old with acute or convalescent COVID-19.

The rearrangement links TRBV5-1 to TRBJ1-4; 7 positions match TRBD1. The ends lost 2 bases at V and 8 bases at J; junction bases unmatched: 6. The germline V gene has CDR1 SGHRS and CDR2 YFSETQ. This CDR3 has 14 amino acids. The CDR3 bases are TGCGCCAGCAGCTTACGACAGGGCGGAGAAAAACTGTTTTTT. Translated, it gives CASSLRQGGEKLFF. The variable domain in full, with the rest retrieved from reference TRBV5-1 and TRBJ1-4, is KAGVTQTPRYLIKTRGQQVTLSCSPISGHRSVSWYQQTPGQGLQFLFEYFSETQRNKGNFPGRFSGRQFSNSRSEMNVSTLELGDSALYLCASSLRQGGEKLFFGSGTQLSVL.

The genes are TRBV7-2 and TRBJ2-7, with 8 bases lining up with TRBD2. CDR1 is SGHTA and CDR2 is FQGNSA in the germline V gene. The CDR3 loop spans 15 amino acids. The trim removed 4 bases at V and 2 bases at J, leaving 7 bases unmatched. The DNA of the CDR3 is TGTGCCAGCAGCTACGCACCGGGGGGGACCTACGAGCAGTACGTC. Translated: CASSYAPGGTYEQYV.

CDR3 nucleotides: TGCGCCAGCAGCCAATCGACAGGGGGCTATGGCTACACCTTC. Translation gives CASSQSTGGYGYTF. The gene calls are TRBV4-1 and TRBJ1-2; TRBD1 matches 9 bases. The germline CDR1 and CDR2 sequences are MGHRA and YSYEKL. The CDR3 sequence is 14 residues long. V lost 2 bases to trimming and J lost 4 bases; unmatched junction nucleotides: 2.

The chain carries TRBV12-3 or TRBV12-4 and TRBJ1-1, with D tentatively TRBD1 (5 bases). The CDR3 spans 13 residues. V gave up 7 bases and J gave up 8 bases, with 17 bases separating them. CDR3 coding DNA: TGTGCCAGCACCGAAAGCGAGACAGAGGAAGCTTTCTTT. Its protein is CASTESETEEAFF.

The V call is TRBV2, the J call TRBJ2-1; D is unclear. The CDR3 has 13 amino acids. Trimming shortened V by 7 bases and J by 8 bases, and 15 bases separated the two germline ends. Germline V gives CDR1 SNHLY, CDR2 FYNNEI. The CDR3 nucleotides read TGTGCCAGCAAAGCCCCTGTTCGTCATGAGCAGTTCTTC. Encoded protein: CASKAPVRHEQFF.

This sequence joins TRBV18 and TRBJ2-3; TRBD1 might be the D (6 bases). V gave up 9 bases and J gave up 6 bases, with 22 bases separating them. Germline V gene lookup returns CDR1 KGHSH and CDR2 LQKENI. The CDR3 consists of 15 residues. CDR3 coding DNA: TGTGCCAGTGAACCGGACACGGTGAGGGGGGATACGCAGTATTTT. This sequence encodes CASEPDTVRGDTQYF.

The chain uses TRBV6-5 and TRBJ1-1, with a possible D match to TRBD1 (5 bases). The germline V gene encodes CDR1 MNHEY and CDR2 SVGAGI. The CDR3 consists of 14 residues. Trimming removed 2 bases at V and 8 bases at J, with 15 bases between. CDR3 DNA: TGTGCCAGCAGTTACCCCGGGGGGGGAGGCGAAGCTTTCTTT. Translated, it gives CASSYPGGGGEAFF.

The chain recombines TRBV10-1 with TRBJ2-3, with D possibly matching TRBD2 (6 bases). The CDR3 runs to 15 residues. The germline gives CDR1 WNHNN, CDR2 SYGVQD (reference sequence). V was pared by 3 bases and J by 6 bases, with 16 bases between. CDR3 DNA: TGCGCCAGCAGTGAAGGCAGCGGGTCCGGGGATACGCAGTATTTT. Translation gives CASSEGSGSGDTQYF.

This chain connects TRBV25-1 to TRBJ1-2; D is unclear. This CDR3 spans 14 amino acids. V lost 6 bases, J lost 2 bases, and 13 bases lay in between. CDR1 MGHDK and CDR2 SYGVNS come from the germline V gene. CDR3 in amino acids: CASRREGLNYGYTF. The CDR3 nucleotides are TGTGCCAGCAGGCGCGAGGGTCTCAACTATGGCTACACCTTC.

This clone was seen only a few times. This chain joins TRBV19 and TRBJ2-2; a possible D gene is TRBD2 (5 bases). Germline values: CDR1 LNHDA, CDR2 SQIVND (reference sequence). Trimming stripped 3 bases from V and 9 bases from J, with 14 bases between. The CDR3 loop spans 14 amino acids. The DNA for the CDR3 is TGTGCCAGTAGTATTCAAGCTAGGAGGCGGGAGCTGTTTTTT. This translates into CASSIQARRRELFF.

V and J are TRBV6-6 and TRBJ1-1; 8 bases match TRBD1. The V segment lost 5 bases and the J segment 0 bases; nucleotides outside the gene matches: 8. This CDR3 region has 16 residues. Germline CDR1 MNHNY, CDR2 SVGAGI (reference sequence). CDR3 in amino acids: CASSTNRGGMNTEAFF. The CDR3 DNA follows: TGTGCCAGCAGTACAAACAGGGGGGGGATGAACACTGAAGCTTTCTTT.

The chain employs TRBV15 and TRBJ1-1, with D unclear. This CDR3 region has 13 residues. V lost 2 bases and J 3 bases, leaving 7 bases between the germline ends. CDR1 is LNHNV, CDR2 YYDKDF, per germline (reference sequence). DNA for the CDR3: TGTGCCACCAGCAGAACCCGGGACACTGAAGCTTTCTTT. Its protein is CATSRTRDTEAFF.

The rearrangement uses TRBV6-5 and TRBJ1-2; no firm D call. CDR1 MNHEY and CDR2 SVGAGI come from the germline V gene. V lost 8 bases, J lost 7 bases, and 20 bases lay in between. This CDR3 is built from 14 residues. For the CDR3, the DNA is TGTGCCAGCCGATCCGCCGTCTTGCGAGGTGGCTACACCTTC. Amino acids: CASRSAVLRGGYTF.

The chain employs TRBV27 and TRBJ2-1; D remains unclear. The germline CDR1 and CDR2 sequences are MNHEY and SMNVEV (reference sequence). The CDR3 runs 13 residues. With 4 bases removed from V and 10 bases from J, the gap between germline ends came to 14 bases. The CDR3 loop is CASSYGSPTEQFF. In DNA, the CDR3 is TGTGCCAGCAGTTACGGGTCCCCTACCGAGCAGTTCTTC.

The gene calls are TRBV3-1 (or the pseudogene TRBV3-2) and TRBJ1-1; the D gene is possibly TRBD1 (5 bases). The V gene lost 1 base and the J gene lost 10 bases, with 13 bases spanning the gap. Germline CDR1 and CDR2: LGHDT and YNNKEL (reference sequence). The CDR3 covers 13 residues. CDR3 region: CASSQARGIRAFF. In DNA form, the CDR3 reads TGTGCCAGCAGCCAAGCTAGGGGCATTCGAGCTTTCTTT.

The chain is built from TRBV6-1 and TRBJ1-4, with D unresolved. The CDR3 runs to 15 residues. In germline, CDR1 is MNHNS, CDR2 SASEGT. The ends were cut back, 2 bases at V and 4 bases at J, with 11 bases in the middle. The CDR3 here is CASSEQEGSNEKLFF. In DNA form, the CDR3 reads TGTGCCAGCAGTGAACAGGAGGGAAGTAATGAAAAACTGTTTTTT.

The chain carries TRBV5-1 and TRBJ2-2; 9 nucleotides align to TRBD2. The CDR3 length is 15 residues. V was clipped by 4 bases and J by 4 bases; unmatched bases: 5. Germline V lookup: CDR1 SGHRS, CDR2 YFSETQ. The CDR3 sequence: CASSGSGGSTGELFF. Written as DNA, the CDR3 is TGCGCCAGCAGCGGGAGCGGGGGGAGCACCGGGGAGCTGTTTTTT.

The V call is TRBV5-4, the J call TRBJ2-2; 13 bases are a match to TRBD2. The germline V gene has CDR1 SGHNT and CDR2 YYREEE (reference sequence). The junction had 5 bases not matched to a gene; V was cut back by 1 base and J by 5 bases. The CDR3 spans 17 residues. The CDR3 is CASSLIRLAGGTGELFF. The DNA for the CDR3 is TGTGCCAGCAGCTTGATTCGACTAGCGGGGGGTACCGGGGAGCTGTTTTTT.

V gene TRBV6-5 combines with J gene TRBJ1-2, with 8 bases aligning to TRBD1. Per the germline V gene, CDR1 is MNHEY and CDR2 is SVGAGI. V lost 4 bases to trimming and J lost 2 bases; unmatched junction nucleotides: 9. This CDR3 comprises 16 residues. The CDR3 nucleotides are TGTGCCAGCAGTTTACGGACAGGGCCCTTAAACTATGGCTACACCTTC. This translates into CASSLRTGPLNYGYTF.

The V gene is TRBV4-2, the J gene TRBJ2-2; no definite D call. V dropped 4 bases and J dropped 0 bases, with 9 bases sitting between them. Germline assignment: CDR1 LGHNA and CDR2 YNFKEQ. The CDR3 consists of 15 residues. The CDR3 loop is CASSPSIANTGELFF. The DNA of the CDR3 is TGTGCCAGCAGCCCAAGTATAGCGAACACCGGGGAGCTGTTTTTT.

This chain uses TRBV5-1 with TRBJ2-6; 8 bases are a match to TRBD1. Germline V gene lookup returns CDR1 SGHRS and CDR2 YFSETQ. Germline trimming cut 0 bases from V and 13 bases from J; bases unmatched to any gene: 12. The CDR3 runs 16 residues. CDR3: CASSLAGTGVGGVLTF. CDR3 coding DNA: TGCGCCAGCAGCTTGGCGGGGACAGGTGTAGGTGGGGTCCTGACTTTC. Looking up the rest from reference TRBV5-1 and TRBJ2-6 gives the full variable domain: KAGVTQTPRYLIKTRGQQVTLSCSPISGHRSVSWYQQTPGQGLQFLFEYFSETQRNKGNFPGRFSGRQFSNSRSEMNVSTLELGDSALYLCASSLAGTGVGGVLTFGAGSRLTVL.